This T cell receptor (beta chain) derives from a study of blood T cell repertoires in COVID-19. Sequencing used immunoSEQ multiplex PCR; TCRdb keeps in-frame clones, though not all of them. Among about 100,000 clones listed, about 90% were seen once. Germline-derived CDR1 and CDR2 are KGHSH and LQKENI. With 2 bases removed from V and 7 bases from J, the gap between germline ends came to 11 bases. The length of the CDR3 is 13 residues. The source is a human donor with COVID-19, enrolled during active disease. The donor label of this sample is uncertain. The J gene is TRBJ1-1, the V gene TRBV18; no clear D gene. Sequencing was performed on peripheral blood. The CDR3 DNA reads TGTGCCAGCTCACCAAGTCAGATCATTGAAGCTTTCTTT. It specifies CASSPSQIIEAFF. Variable domain in full (rest from reference TRBV18 and TRBJ1-1): NAGVMQNPRHLVRRRGQEARLRCSPMKGHSHVYWYRQLPEEGLKFMVYLQKENIIDESGMPKERFSAEFPKEGPSILRIQQVVRGDSAAYFCASSPSQIIEAFFGQGTRLTVV.